The clone carrying this T cell receptor (beta chain) turned up a few times. Its antigen is still unknown. This entry comes from a study of T cells in Graves' hyperthyroidism and ophthalmopathy. CDR1 is MNHEY, CDR2 SVGAGI, per germline. The CDR3 totals 15 residues. The junction had 7 bases not matched to a gene; V was cut back by 4 bases and J by 2 bases. Amplification of TCR beta CDR3 regions was performed using RNA transcripts as template. A set of HTBI primers served as the primers for a first-round RT-PCR of the TCR CDR3. Using its own MiXCR run on the multiplex PCR reads, TCRdb lists one record per CDR3 protein. The table has roughly 710,000 distinct CDR3 sequences, around a third seen once. The study, taken as a whole, reports: Expanded thyroid clonotypes (above 0.001) were mostly also found in blood. From stable hyperthyroidism, ophthalmopathy was set apart by a 13 V-J model.

This receptor was obtained from a woman aged 40 to 50 with Graves' hyperthyroidism. The rearrangement uses TRBV6-5 and TRBJ1-2; 7 nucleotides align to TRBD1. Material: blood. For the CDR3, the DNA is TGTGCCAGCAGTTTGGGTCACAGGGGAAACTATGGCTACACCTTC. Its translation: CASSLGHRGNYGYTF.